This TCR beta chain is drawn from a study of control samples from healthy donors and cancer patients. Per the germline V gene, CDR1 is MNHEY and CDR2 is SVGAGI. The CDR3 has 16 residues. A remark on this clone: Its ends do not fully match the called genes, so a read error is possible.

Sequencing was performed with immunoSEQ multiplex PCR; in TCRdb, only in-frame clones are kept and a portion is missing. The sample holds hundreds of thousands of clones, 90% seen once. Sequenced input: PBMCs. The V gene is TRBV6-5, the J gene TRBJ1-5, with 7 positions matching TRBD1. This sequence originates from a man aged 40-49 years with head and neck cancer. The DNA of the CDR3 is TGTGCCAGCAGTAACTCCGGGACAGCCCCACGTCAGCCCCAGCATTTT. Translated: CASSNSGTAPRQPQHF.